The 25 T cell receptor beta chains below all came from one sample that was sequenced in a study of blood T cells in healthy people across ages. A second PCR of 7 to 11 cycles used a sample-barcoded 5' primer and a J-beta primer mix. TCRdb re-analysed the 5' RACE reads in MiXCR, keeping a single row per CDR3 protein. The table shows 800,000 or so distinct CDR3 sequences, with about 46% occurring only once. Specimen: blood. The receptors derive from a man at least 80 years old in good health.

The chain uses TRBV10-3 and TRBJ1-4, with 10 bases aligning to TRBD1. J lost 8 bases, V lost 3 bases, and 3 bases had no gene match. CDR1 is ENHRY and CDR2 is SYGVKD in the germline V gene. The CDR3 sequence is 14 residues long. CDR3 DNA: TGTGCCATCAGTGATCCGACAGGGGGCGAAAAACTGTTTTTT. Translated, it gives CAISDPTGGEKLFF.

This rearrangement joins TRBV10-3 to TRBJ2-4, with 8 bases matching TRBD2. Germline V lookup: CDR1 ENHRY, CDR2 SYGVKD. The V segment lost 3 bases and the J segment 13 bases; nucleotides outside the gene matches: 17. The CDR3 loop spans 16 amino acids. The CDR3 spells CAISDLGGLSGGEQYF. The CDR3 DNA follows: TGTGCCATCAGTGACCTTGGGGGACTGTCCGGGGGGGAGCAGTACTTC.

As regards this clonotype: One junction end disagrees with the germline gene, perhaps due to a read error. The rearrangement links TRBV3-1 to TRBJ2-1; the match to TRBD1 covers 7 bases. This CDR3 is 15 amino acids long. In germline, CDR1 is LGHDT, CDR2 YNNKEL (reference sequence). For the CDR3, the DNA is TGTGCCTGCAGCCAAGGTAACAGGGGCTACAATGAGCAGTTCTTC. This translates into CACSQGNRGYNEQFF.

The gene calls are TRBV27 and TRBJ1-4; no firm D call. The CDR3 sequence is 17 residues long. V shed 2 bases and J shed 0 bases, with 13 bases lying between them. In germline, CDR1 is MNHEY, CDR2 SMNVEV (reference sequence). CDR3 loop: CASSLRGRASTNEKLFF. The CDR3 bases are TGTGCCAGCAGTTTACGAGGGCGGGCCTCAACTAATGAAAAACTGTTTTTT.

The chain carries TRBV6-1 and TRBJ2-1; 7 bases agree with TRBD1. The V and J ends lost 8 bases and 6 bases, in that order; junction bases with no gene match: 13. Germline V gives CDR1 MNHNS, CDR2 SASEGT. The CDR3 runs to 15 residues. The CDR3 here is CASEEIGDRSNEQFF. The CDR3 region has the DNA TGTGCCAGCGAAGAGATCGGGGACAGATCCAATGAGCAGTTCTTC.

This clonotype was recorded at least ten times. The V and J genes are TRBV27 and TRBJ1-2; no reliable D call. The V end lost 5 bases, the J end lost 4 bases, and 11 bases lay between the germline ends. The CDR3 is 13 residues long. Germline CDR1 MNHEY, CDR2 SMNVEV (reference sequence). The CDR3 DNA is TGTGCCAGCAGTCCGACGCCCGTCTATGGCTACACCTTC. Translated: CASSPTPVYGYTF.

The V gene is TRBV20-1, the J gene TRBJ2-3, with 7 bases matching TRBD1. The CDR3 length is 14 residues. The germline V gene encodes CDR1 DFQATT and CDR2 SNEGSKA (reference sequence). The ends lost 4 bases at V and 1 base at J; junction bases unmatched: 5. In DNA form, the CDR3 reads TGCAGTGCTACGACAGGGTACGGCACAGATACGCAGTATTTT. Amino acids: CSATTGYGTDTQYF.

This clonotype has a handful of counts. The CDR3 coding sequence is TGCAGTGCTAGTGACATTTCCCATACCTACGAGCAGTACTTC. Encoded protein: CSASDISHTYEQYF. This chain links TRBV20-1 with TRBJ2-7; D is ambiguous. Germline CDR1 reads DFQATT; CDR2 reads SNEGSKA (reference sequence). The ends were cut back, 3 bases at V and 2 bases at J, with 14 bases in the middle. The CDR3 spans 14 residues.

J is TRBJ2-1 and V is TRBV29-1; 9 bases agree with TRBD1. This CDR3 is built from 13 residues. Germline loops: CDR1 SQVTM, CDR2 ANQGSEA. V lost 7 bases, J lost 8 bases, and 9 bases stayed unmatched. CDR3 in DNA: TGCAGCGGGGGGGGGACAGGGACGCATGAGCAGTTCTTC. It is translated as CSGGGTGTHEQFF.

The rearrangement joins TRBV12-3 or TRBV12-4 to TRBJ2-1; the match to TRBD2 covers 14 bases. The V segment lost 2 bases and the J segment 8 bases; nucleotides outside the gene matches: 5. The CDR3 contains 16 residues. In nucleotides, the CDR3 is TGTGCCAGCAGTTTACAGACTAGCGGGGGGGGTGATGAGCAGTTCTTC. Residues: CASSLQTSGGGDEQFF.

The CDR3 loop reads CASSAPGPLGEQYF. The CDR3 DNA follows: TGTGCCAGCAGTGCTCCGGGACCCCTGGGCGAGCAGTACTTC. V usage is TRBV25-1 and J usage is TRBJ2-7, with D perhaps assigned TRBD1 or TRBD2 (5 bases each). V gave up 4 bases and J gave up 6 bases, with 16 bases separating them. The germline gives CDR1 MGHDK, CDR2 SYGVNS. The CDR3 consists of 14 residues.

This clonotype was detected once. This sequence joins TRBV19 and TRBJ1-2, with D possibly being TRBD1 (6 bases). Per the germline V gene, CDR1 is LNHDA and CDR2 is SQIVND (reference sequence). This CDR3 comprises 15 residues. Trimming pared 7 bases from V and 4 bases from J, leaving 19 bases between. CDR3 in amino acids: CASTPPGATLYGYTF. The CDR3 nucleotides read TGTGCCAGTACTCCTCCGGGGGCGACTCTCTATGGCTACACCTTC.

In regard to this clonotype: Possible read error: a much larger clone is one base away. The rearrangement uses TRBV29-1 and TRBJ2-4; D might be TRBD1 (6 bases). The end of the DNA is better explained by TRBJ2-7, so the J call may be wrong. The CDR3 is 13 amino acids. The germline V gene has CDR1 SQVTM and CDR2 ANQGSEA. The chain's CDR3 is CSVEVRGDDEQYF. The CDR3, as DNA: TGCAGCGTTGAAGTCAGGGGAGACGACGAGCAGTACTTC.

This rearrangement joins TRBV25-1 to TRBJ2-2; D possibly corresponds to TRBD2 (6 bases). The CDR3 extends over 14 amino acids. Trimming pared 4 bases from V and 8 bases from J, leaving 14 bases between. CDR1 MGHDK and CDR2 SYGVNS come from the germline V gene. CDR3 sequence: CASSVGTGLGELFF. The CDR3 DNA follows: TGTGCCAGCAGTGTTGGGACTGGCCTAGGGGAGCTGTTTTTT.

V is TRBV28 and J is TRBJ2-5, with TRBD1 matching over 9 bases. J was trimmed by 0 bases and V by 3 bases; bases with no gene match: 11. The CDR3 covers 18 residues. In germline, CDR1 is MDHEN, CDR2 SYDVKM. The CDR3 nucleotides are TGTGCCAGCAGTTTGCAGTCTTCCGGGACAGGGTACCAAGAGACCCAGTACTTC. As protein: CASSLQSSGTGYQETQYF.

This clonotype has more than one count but fewer than ten. This sequence joins TRBV7-9 and TRBJ1-4; D unclear. The V gene lost 6 bases and the J gene lost 3 bases, with 14 bases spanning the gap. This CDR3 contains 15 residues. Germline loops: CDR1 SEHNR, CDR2 FQNEAQ (reference sequence). The CDR3 DNA follows: TGTGCCAGCAGTATCTACAGTGGAGCTAATGAAAAACTGTTTTTT. Amino acid sequence: CASSIYSGANEKLFF.

The chain is built from TRBV7-2 and TRBJ2-3, with D unclear. The CDR3 contains 15 residues. The germline V and J ends were trimmed by 5 bases and 7 bases, with 19 bases remaining between them. Germline CDR1 reads SGHTA; CDR2 reads FQGNSA. The CDR3 region has the DNA TGTGCCAGCAGCCCCCCTCTGGGGAAAAAGTATACGCAGTATTTT. Protein sequence: CASSPPLGKKYTQYF.

Concerning this clonotype itself: A clone one base away is much larger, so this may be a read error. V usage is TRBV28 and J usage is TRBJ2-5; TRBD2 aligns across 9 bases. Germline CDR1 reads MDHEN; CDR2 reads SYDVKM. The CDR3 is made up of 16 amino acids. The DNA of the CDR3 is TGTGCCAGCAGTTTATGGCTAGCGGGGAGGGGAGAGACCCTGTACTTC. Its protein is CASSLWLAGRGETLYF.

This clonotype came up once. The chain links TRBV12-3 or TRBV12-4 to TRBJ2-3; D is perhaps TRBD1 (6 bases). V dropped 7 bases and J dropped 4 bases, with 15 bases sitting between them. There are 14 residues in the CDR3. CDR3 amino acids: CASTYRVGADTQYF. CDR3 nucleotides: TGTGCCAGCACGTACAGGGTGGGTGCAGATACGCAGTATTTT.

There are a few counts of this clonotype. This chain connects TRBV5-1 to TRBJ2-3; 11 bases match TRBD2. The CDR3 runs 17 residues. From germline, CDR1 is SGHRS and CDR2 YFSETQ. J was trimmed by 4 bases and V by 0 bases; bases with no gene match: 7. CDR3 in DNA: TGCGCCAGCAGCTTGGTAACTAGCGGGAGTAGGGCAGATACGCAGTATTTT. Residues: CASSLVTSGSRADTQYF.

The chain has TRBV5-1 and TRBJ2-7, with 7 bases matching TRBD1. CDR3 length: 15 residues. The V gene's germline CDR1 is SGHRS and CDR2 YFSETQ. Unmatched junction bases numbered 6, after V lost 2 bases and J lost 1 base. CDR3 DNA sequence: TGCGCCAGCAGCTTACCTGGACAGGTTTCCTACGAGCAGTACTTC. This encodes CASSLPGQVSYEQYF.

The V gene is TRBV7-6, the J gene TRBJ2-7; TRBD2 agrees at 12 bases. This CDR3 has 17 residues. The ends lost 1 base at V and 2 bases at J; junction bases unmatched: 6. Germline V gene sequence: CDR1 SGHVS, CDR2 FNYEAQ. CDR3 residues: CASSLGLAGETPYEQYF. CDR3 nucleotides: TGTGCCAGCAGCTTAGGACTAGCGGGGGAAACCCCCTACGAGCAGTACTTC.

The rearrangement links TRBV29-1 to TRBJ2-7; the D is unclear. Trimming stripped 5 bases from V and 2 bases from J, with 10 bases between. Looked up from germline, CDR1 is SQVTM and CDR2 is ANQGSEA. This CDR3 comprises 12 residues. DNA for the CDR3: TGCAGCGTTTTTGCGACAACCTACGAGCAGTACTTC. Amino acids: CSVFATTYEQYF.

In its sample, this clonotype was seen many times. The rearrangement links TRBV27 to TRBJ2-7; D may correspond to TRBD1 or TRBD2 (5 bases each). CDR3 length: 12 residues. Germline assignment: CDR1 MNHEY and CDR2 SMNVEV (reference sequence). The ends were cut back, 3 bases at V and 6 bases at J, with 9 bases in the middle. CDR3 DNA: TGTGCCAGCAGTTTCTCGAGGGGCGAGCAGTACTTC. Its protein product is CASSFSRGEQYF.

This clonotype was counted between two and nine times. The V and J genes are TRBV6-6 and TRBJ2-7; D ambiguous. The CDR3 is 11 amino acids. Germline lookup yields CDR1 MNHNY and CDR2 SVGAGI (reference sequence). Trimming stripped 8 bases from V and 4 bases from J, with 9 bases between. The DNA of the CDR3 is TGTGCCAGCGGGATGGAATACGAGCAGTACTTC. It translates to CASGMEYEQYF.